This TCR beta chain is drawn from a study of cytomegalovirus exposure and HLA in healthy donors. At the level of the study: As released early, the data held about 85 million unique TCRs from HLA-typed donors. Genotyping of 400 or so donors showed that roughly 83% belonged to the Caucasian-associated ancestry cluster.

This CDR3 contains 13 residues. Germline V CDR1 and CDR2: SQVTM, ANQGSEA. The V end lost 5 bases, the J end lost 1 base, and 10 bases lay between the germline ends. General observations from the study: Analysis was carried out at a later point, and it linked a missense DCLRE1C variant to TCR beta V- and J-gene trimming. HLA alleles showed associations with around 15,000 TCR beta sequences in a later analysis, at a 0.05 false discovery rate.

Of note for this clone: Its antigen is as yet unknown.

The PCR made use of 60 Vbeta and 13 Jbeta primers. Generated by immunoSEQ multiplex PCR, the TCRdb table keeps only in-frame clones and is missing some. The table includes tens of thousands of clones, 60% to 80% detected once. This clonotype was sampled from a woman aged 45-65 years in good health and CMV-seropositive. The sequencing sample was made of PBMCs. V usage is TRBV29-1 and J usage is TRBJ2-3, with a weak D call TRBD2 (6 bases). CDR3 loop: CSVRASGTDTQYF. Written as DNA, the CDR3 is TGCAGCGTTCGGGCTAGCGGCACAGATACGCAGTATTTT.